This T cell receptor (beta chain) was captured in a study of vaccination effects on CD4 cells after COVID-19. CD4+ T cells specific for antigen were expanded with viral peptide pools by the ViraFEST assay before sequencing. After less than twelve days in culture, the CD4+ T cells were isolated. A word on this clone: What it recognizes is unknown.

Sequencing used immunoSEQ multiplex PCR; TCRdb keeps in-frame clones, though not all of them. Of 30,000 to 35,000 clones listed, roughly two thirds were seen once; the top ten hold approximately 29%. Germline trimming cut 8 bases from V and 5 bases from J; bases unmatched to any gene: 3. This CDR3 has 12 residues. CDR1 MNHEY and CDR2 SVGAGI come from the germline V gene. This receptor was identified in a human donor who received a COVID-19 vaccine. The sequenced sample was CD4+ T cells from PBMCs cultured with HCoV-229E spike peptides, obtained before COVID-19 vaccination. The chain has TRBV6-5 and TRBJ1-5; 7 bases map to TRBD1. CDR3 sequence: CASVTGDQPQHF. DNA for the CDR3: TGTGCCAGCGTTACAGGGGATCAGCCCCAGCATTTT.